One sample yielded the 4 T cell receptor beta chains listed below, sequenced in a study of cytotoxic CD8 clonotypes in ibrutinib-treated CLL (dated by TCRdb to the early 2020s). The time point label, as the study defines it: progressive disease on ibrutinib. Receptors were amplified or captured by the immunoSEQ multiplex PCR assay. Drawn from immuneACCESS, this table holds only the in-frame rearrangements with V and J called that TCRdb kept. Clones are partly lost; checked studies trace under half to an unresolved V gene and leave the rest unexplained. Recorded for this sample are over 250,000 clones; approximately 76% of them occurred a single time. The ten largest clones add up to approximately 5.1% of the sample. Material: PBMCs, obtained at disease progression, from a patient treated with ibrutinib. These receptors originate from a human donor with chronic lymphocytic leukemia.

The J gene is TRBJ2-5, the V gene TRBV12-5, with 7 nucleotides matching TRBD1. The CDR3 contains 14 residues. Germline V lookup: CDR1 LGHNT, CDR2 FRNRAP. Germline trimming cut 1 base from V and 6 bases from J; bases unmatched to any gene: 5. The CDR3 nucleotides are TGTGCTAGTGGTTTGGGACAGGGTGGGAAGACCCAGTACTTC. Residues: CASGLGQGGKTQYF.

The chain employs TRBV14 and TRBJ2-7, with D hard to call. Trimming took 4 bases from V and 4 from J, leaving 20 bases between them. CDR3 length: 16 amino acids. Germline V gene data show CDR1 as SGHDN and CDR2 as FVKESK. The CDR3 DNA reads TGTGCCAGCAGCCCTTTTTCTAGGGCAGATGGGTACGAGCAGTACTTC. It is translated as CASSPFSRADGYEQYF.

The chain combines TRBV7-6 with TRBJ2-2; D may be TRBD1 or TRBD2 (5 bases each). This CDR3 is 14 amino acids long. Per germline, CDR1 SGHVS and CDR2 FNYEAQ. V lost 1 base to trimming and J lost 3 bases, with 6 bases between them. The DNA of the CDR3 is TGTGCCAGCAGCTTAGGGGGGTACACCGGGGAGCTGTTTTTT. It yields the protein CASSLGGYTGELFF.

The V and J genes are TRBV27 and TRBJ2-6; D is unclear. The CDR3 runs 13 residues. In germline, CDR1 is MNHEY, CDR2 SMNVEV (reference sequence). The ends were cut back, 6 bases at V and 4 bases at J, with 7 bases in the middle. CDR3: CASRMVGANVLTF. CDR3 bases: TGTGCCAGCAGGATGGTGGGGGCCAACGTCCTGACTTTC.